This passage covers 32 T cell receptor beta chains from one sample sequenced in a study of PD-1 blockade in classical Hodgkin lymphoma. As to time point: cycle 4 day 1 (C4D1), after 6 weeks of nivolumab. No patient escaped relapse after autologous stem cell transplantation, and brentuximab vedotin exposure varied. Sequencing used immunoSEQ multiplex PCR; TCRdb keeps in-frame clones, though not all of them. The table includes roughly 21,000 clones, approximately 85% detected once. Sequenced here: peripheral blood mononuclear cells (PBMCs), sampled before the fourth cycle of nivolumab. Source of these receptors: a human donor with classical Hodgkin lymphoma.

The chain has TRBV12-5 and TRBJ2-5; 7 bases align to TRBD1. The CDR3 contains 14 residues. The germline gives CDR1 LGHNT, CDR2 FRNRAP. Unmatched junction bases numbered 7, after V lost 4 bases and J lost 5 bases. CDR3 DNA: TGTGCTAGTGGTTCCTCAGGGGGACGGGAGACCCAGTACTTC. This codes for CASGSSGGRETQYF.

This chain links TRBV5-5 with TRBJ2-7; weak D call: TRBD2 (7 bases). Germline V gene lookup returns CDR1 SGHKS and CDR2 YYEKEE (reference sequence). This CDR3 contains 16 residues. Trimming shortened V by 1 base and J by 0 bases, and 14 bases separated the two germline ends. CDR3 sequence reads: CASSLWGGGLSYEQYF. The CDR3 DNA sequence: TGTGCCAGCAGCTTGTGGGGCGGGGGCCTCTCCTACGAGCAGTACTTC.

The chain combines TRBV7-2 with TRBJ2-7; 9 bases agree with TRBD1. Germline values: CDR1 SGHTA, CDR2 FQGNSA. The ends lost 3 bases at V and 6 bases at J; junction bases unmatched: 6. The CDR3 extends over 14 amino acids. The CDR3 loop reads CASSFRTGALEQYF. The DNA of the CDR3 is TGTGCCAGCAGCTTCCGGACAGGGGCCCTCGAGCAGTACTTC.

The chain recombines TRBV6-4 with TRBJ1-2; D unresolved. Germline V lookup: CDR1 MRHNA, CDR2 SNTAGT. The CDR3 has 15 residues. Trimming took 5 bases from V and 0 from J, leaving 13 bases between them. The CDR3 DNA reads TGTGCCAGCAGTCTCCGGACCGGGGCTAACTATGGCTACACCTTC. It yields the protein CASSLRTGANYGYTF.

The chain couples TRBV11-1 to TRBJ2-5; TRBD1 matches 7 bases. The CDR3 has 14 amino acids. Germline V gives CDR1 SGHAT, CDR2 FQDESV (reference sequence). Trimming at V came to 5 bases and at J to 5 bases, leaving 8 bases not matched to a gene. The CDR3 sequence: CASSLDRWAETQYF. For the CDR3, the DNA is TGTGCCAGCAGCCTGGACAGGTGGGCGGAGACCCAGTACTTC.

The V gene is TRBV30, the J gene TRBJ2-4, with TRBD2 matching 10 bases. Germline V gene sequence: CDR1 GTSNPN, CDR2 SVGIG (reference sequence). With V trimmed by 3 bases and J by 7 bases, 6 bases remained unmatched. This CDR3 has 14 amino acids. CDR3 sequence: CAWSAGLAVNIQYF. The CDR3 nucleotides are TGTGCCTGGAGCGCCGGACTAGCGGTTAACATTCAGTACTTC.

The genes are TRBV5-6 and TRBJ2-7; 10 nucleotides agree with TRBD1. V was pared by 5 bases and J by 6 bases, with 11 bases of the junction left unmatched. The CDR3 loop spans 15 amino acids. Germline CDR1 SGHDT, CDR2 YYEEEE. CDR3 nucleotides: TGTGCCAGCAGACCTGGGACAGGGGTTTTTGGCGAGCAGTACTTC. Its translation: CASRPGTGVFGEQYF. The complete variable domain, with remaining parts taken from reference TRBV5-6 and TRBJ2-7, reads DAGVTQSPTHLIKTRGQQVTLRCSPKSGHDTVSWYQQALGQGPQFIFQYYEEEERQRGNFPDRFSGHQFPNYSSELNVNALLLGDSALYLCASRPGTGVFGEQYFGPGTRLTVT.

J is TRBJ1-5 and V is TRBV7-8; D perhaps matches TRBD1 (5 bases). V lost 1 base, J lost 4 bases, and 11 bases lay in between. CDR3 size: 15 residues. Germline loops: CDR1 SGHVS, CDR2 FQNEAQ. CDR3 in DNA: TGTGCCAGCAGCTTAGGTAGGGGTAGTAATCAGCCCCAGCATTTT. Translating gives CASSLGRGSNQPQHF.

The rearrangement uses TRBV4-2 and TRBJ2-7; possible D gene TRBD1, 6 bases. The V gene lost 4 bases and the J gene lost 3 bases, with 19 bases spanning the gap. This CDR3 is built from 16 residues. Germline V gene lookup returns CDR1 LGHNA and CDR2 YNFKEQ. CDR3 loop: CASSPGQAGASYEQYF. The DNA of the CDR3 is TGTGCCAGCAGCCCCGGCCAGGCAGGGGCCAGCTACGAGCAGTACTTC.

Here the CDR3 DNA reads TGTGCCAGCAGACACCCTAAGGGGTGGACAGATACGCAGTATTTT. It codes for CASRHPKGWTDTQYF. V and J are TRBV11-2 and TRBJ2-3; D possibly corresponds to TRBD1 (5 bases). Per the germline V gene, CDR1 is SGHAT and CDR2 is FQNNGV. The CDR3 is 15 residues long. V was cut by 6 bases and J by 3 bases, with 16 bases left in between.

V usage is TRBV5-1 and J usage is TRBJ1-2; D is possibly TRBD1 (5 bases). The CDR3 is made up of 14 amino acids. The germline gives CDR1 SGHRS, CDR2 YFSETQ. Trimming stripped 0 bases from V and 6 bases from J, with 12 bases between. The CDR3 reads CASSLVGDPDGYTF. DNA of the CDR3: TGCGCCAGCAGCTTGGTAGGGGACCCTGATGGCTACACCTTC.

The rearrangement links TRBV10-3 to TRBJ2-1; D is perhaps TRBD1 or TRBD2 (5 bases each). Trimming removed 0 bases from V and 3 bases from J, with 24 bases in between. The CDR3 sequence is 20 residues long. Germline V lookup: CDR1 ENHRY, CDR2 SYGVKD. The DNA of the CDR3 is TGTGCCATCAGTGAGTCCCTCTTGGGGGACGACGAGGTCTACTACAATGAGCAGTTCTTC. The encoded protein is CAISESLLGDDEVYYNEQFF.

V is TRBV5-4 and J is TRBJ2-1; TRBD2 matches 12 bases. The germline V gene has CDR1 SGHNT and CDR2 YYREEE (reference sequence). This CDR3 is 14 amino acids long. With 3 bases clipped from V and 8 bases from J, the junction kept 3 bases outside the gene matches. DNA of the CDR3: TGTGCCAGCAGCTACAGACTAGCGGGAGATGAGCAGTTCTTC. Its translation: CASSYRLAGDEQFF. The variable domain in full, completed from reference TRBV5-4 and TRBJ2-1, reads ETGVTQSPTHLIKTRGQQVTLRCSSQSGHNTVSWYQQALGQGPQFIFQYYREEENGRGNFPPRFSGLQFPNYSSELNVNALELDDSALYLCASSYRLAGDEQFFGPGTRLTVL.

The chain employs TRBV4-3 and TRBJ2-6; D is uncertain. The CDR3 covers 18 residues. Germline V gene lookup returns CDR1 LGHNA and CDR2 YSLEER. Trimming stripped 0 bases from V and 4 bases from J, with 16 bases between. The CDR3 region has the DNA TGCGCCAGCAGCCAAGATCCTTTTCCTTTAGCCGGGGCCAACGTCCTGACTTTC. This codes for CASSQDPFPLAGANVLTF.

In DNA form, the CDR3 reads TGTGCCACCAGCAAGACGGGACGCCCTGGGGATGGCTACACCTTC. Its translation: CATSKTGRPGDGYTF. The chain links TRBV15 to TRBJ1-2; weak D call: TRBD1 (5 bases). CDR3 length: 15 amino acids. Trimming took off 4 bases at V and 6 bases at J, with 18 bases between the two ends. The germline gives CDR1 LNHNV, CDR2 YYDKDF (reference sequence).

This CDR3 reads CASALAGIGETQYF. The CDR3 nucleotides read TGCGCCAGCGCCCTGGCGGGAATTGGGGAGACCCAGTACTTC. The V gene is TRBV5-1, the J gene TRBJ2-5; D might be TRBD2 (6 bases). The germline gives CDR1 SGHRS, CDR2 YFSETQ. V gave up 7 bases and J gave up 5 bases, with 18 bases separating them. This CDR3 is built from 14 residues.

The chain uses TRBV18 and TRBJ1-1; D not resolved. Trimming took off 3 bases at V and 1 base at J, with 18 bases between the two ends. The CDR3 has 17 residues. Per the germline V gene, CDR1 is KGHSH and CDR2 is LQKENI. CDR3 nucleotides: TGTGCCAGCTCACCCCGCTCATCGACCCACTCGAACACTGAAGCTTTCTTT. Protein sequence: CASSPRSSTHSNTEAFF.

The chain employs TRBV19 and TRBJ1-2, with unresolved D. The CDR3 loop spans 13 amino acids. The ends were cut back, 3 bases at V and 4 bases at J, with 9 bases in the middle. Germline CDR1 reads LNHDA; CDR2 reads SQIVND (reference sequence). CDR3: CASSISVSYGYTF. The DNA of the CDR3 is TGTGCCAGTAGTATTAGTGTTAGCTATGGCTACACCTTC.

CDR3 loop: CASSLVGQGNTEAFF. Here the CDR3 DNA reads TGCGCCAGCAGCTTGGTAGGACAGGGGAACACTGAAGCTTTCTTT. V usage is TRBV5-1 and J usage is TRBJ1-1; 8 nucleotides line up with TRBD1. Losses at the gene ends were 0 bases for V and 1 base for J; bases not matched to a gene: 2. The germline V gene has CDR1 SGHRS and CDR2 YFSETQ. The CDR3 consists of 15 residues.

The chain joins TRBV6-5 to TRBJ2-1; 9 bases are shared with TRBD2. CDR3 length: 12 residues. Germline V lookup: CDR1 MNHEY, CDR2 SVGAGI. V shed 6 bases, J shed 16 bases, and the junction held 10 bases outside the gene matches. CDR3: CASRGPGTSKFF. The CDR3 DNA follows: TGTGCCAGCAGGGGCCCCGGGACTAGCAAATTCTTC.

The V and J genes are TRBV11-3 and TRBJ2-1, with 9 nucleotides matching TRBD1. The junction had 12 bases not matched to a gene; V was cut back by 0 bases and J by 6 bases. Germline CDR1 reads SGHNT; CDR2 reads YENEEA. The CDR3 runs to 18 residues. The CDR3 sequence is CASSLEGVAGTGTNEQFF. The CDR3 DNA sequence: TGTGCCAGCAGCTTAGAGGGAGTTGCCGGGACAGGGACCAATGAGCAGTTCTTC.

The chain joins TRBV9 to TRBJ1-2; possible D gene TRBD1, 6 bases. The CDR3 is 14 amino acids. V was cut by 3 bases and J by 5 bases, with 14 bases left in between. CDR1 is SGDLS and CDR2 is YYNGEE in the germline V gene. This chain's CDR3 is CASSAGGTLYGYTF. The CDR3 bases are TGTGCCAGCAGCGCCGGGGGGACACTTTATGGCTACACCTTC.

The chain links TRBV28 to TRBJ2-2; D is perhaps TRBD1 (6 bases). This CDR3 is 14 amino acids long. From germline, CDR1 is MDHEN and CDR2 SYDVKM. Trimming removed 5 bases from V and 1 base from J, with 8 bases in between. The CDR3 loop is CASSNRVNTGELFF. CDR3 sequence (DNA): TGTGCCAGCAGTAACAGGGTGAACACCGGGGAGCTGTTTTTT.

This chain connects TRBV14 to TRBJ1-2, with 10 bases identical to TRBD1. With 4 bases clipped from V and 8 bases from J, the junction kept 16 bases outside the gene matches. CDR1 and CDR2 from the germline V gene are SGHDN and FVKESK. The CDR3 runs 17 residues. CDR3 in amino acids: CASSPTPPSRQGAGYTF. The CDR3, as DNA: TGTGCCAGCAGCCCCACACCACCGAGTAGACAGGGGGCGGGCTACACCTTC.

V gene TRBV4-3 combines with J gene TRBJ2-1; the match to TRBD2 covers 11 bases. The CDR3 covers 16 residues. Per the germline V gene, CDR1 is LGHNA and CDR2 is YSLEER. V trimming: 1 base; J trimming: 7 bases; junction bases outside the gene matches: 6. DNA of the CDR3: TGCGCCAGCAGCCAAGTAGCGGGGGGGCTAAGTAATGAGCAGTTCTTC. It codes for CASSQVAGGLSNEQFF.

The chain recombines TRBV11-2 with TRBJ2-1, with 9 bases lining up with TRBD2. The CDR3 totals 15 residues. CDR1 and CDR2 from the germline V gene are SGHAT and FQNNGV. Unmatched junction bases numbered 1, after V lost 3 bases and J lost 1 base. CDR3 DNA sequence: TGTGCCAGCAGCTTGCTAGCGGGGTCCTACAATGAGCAGTTCTTC. Encoded protein: CASSLLAGSYNEQFF.

The chain combines TRBV7-8 with TRBJ2-2; 8 bases match TRBD1. This CDR3 contains 15 residues. With 5 bases clipped from V and 4 bases from J, the junction kept 6 bases outside the gene matches. Per the germline V gene, CDR1 is SGHVS and CDR2 is FQNEAQ. The CDR3 DNA is TGTGCCAGCAGCACCAGGACAGGGCCCACCGGGGAGCTGTTTTTT. Its protein product is CASSTRTGPTGELFF.

The gene calls are TRBV7-3 and TRBJ1-1, with D possibly being TRBD1 (6 bases). Looked up from germline, CDR1 is SGHTA and CDR2 is FQGTGA. Between the trimmed V and J ends, which lost 6 bases and 2 bases, there was a span of 10 bases. The CDR3 extends over 13 amino acids. The CDR3 DNA is TGTGCCAGCAGTCAAGGGGGAAACACTGAAGCTTTCTTT. Translation: CASSQGGNTEAFF.

This sequence joins TRBV4-3 and TRBJ2-7; 10 nucleotides match TRBD1. The CDR3 is 11 amino acids. Unmatched junction bases numbered 0, after V lost 8 bases and J lost 5 bases. Germline V gene data show CDR1 as LGHNA and CDR2 as YSLEER. The CDR3 nucleotides are TGCGCCAGCGGGACAGGGGACGAGCAGTACTTC. Translation gives CASGTGDEQYF.

This clone was recorded a few times. This chain connects TRBV7-6 to TRBJ1-1; D remains unclear. Trimming shortened V by 1 base and J by 10 bases, and 19 bases separated the two germline ends. The CDR3 contains 15 residues. CDR1 is SGHVS and CDR2 is FNYEAQ in the germline V gene. The CDR3 reads CASSLDPSGMEAAFF. The CDR3 bases are TGTGCCAGCAGCTTAGACCCAAGTGGAATGGAGGCAGCTTTCTTT.

In DNA form, the CDR3 reads TGTGCCAGCAACCCCAGGGGGGACATCTATGGCTACACCTTC. Translation: CASNPRGDIYGYTF. This sequence joins TRBV6-5 and TRBJ1-2; 7 bases map to TRBD1. V was clipped by 7 bases and J by 4 bases; unmatched bases: 9. CDR1 and CDR2 (germline): MNHEY, SVGAGI. The CDR3 covers 14 residues.

In its sample, this clone was seen a few times. The CDR3 DNA follows: TGTGCCAGCAACTCAGGGGGGGCCGGAGGCTATGGCTACACCTTC. It is translated as CASNSGGAGGYGYTF. The chain links TRBV6-5 to TRBJ1-2, with TRBD1 matching over 7 bases. This CDR3 contains 15 residues. The V and J ends lost 7 bases and 4 bases, in that order; junction bases with no gene match: 12. CDR1 and CDR2 from the germline V gene are MNHEY and SVGAGI.